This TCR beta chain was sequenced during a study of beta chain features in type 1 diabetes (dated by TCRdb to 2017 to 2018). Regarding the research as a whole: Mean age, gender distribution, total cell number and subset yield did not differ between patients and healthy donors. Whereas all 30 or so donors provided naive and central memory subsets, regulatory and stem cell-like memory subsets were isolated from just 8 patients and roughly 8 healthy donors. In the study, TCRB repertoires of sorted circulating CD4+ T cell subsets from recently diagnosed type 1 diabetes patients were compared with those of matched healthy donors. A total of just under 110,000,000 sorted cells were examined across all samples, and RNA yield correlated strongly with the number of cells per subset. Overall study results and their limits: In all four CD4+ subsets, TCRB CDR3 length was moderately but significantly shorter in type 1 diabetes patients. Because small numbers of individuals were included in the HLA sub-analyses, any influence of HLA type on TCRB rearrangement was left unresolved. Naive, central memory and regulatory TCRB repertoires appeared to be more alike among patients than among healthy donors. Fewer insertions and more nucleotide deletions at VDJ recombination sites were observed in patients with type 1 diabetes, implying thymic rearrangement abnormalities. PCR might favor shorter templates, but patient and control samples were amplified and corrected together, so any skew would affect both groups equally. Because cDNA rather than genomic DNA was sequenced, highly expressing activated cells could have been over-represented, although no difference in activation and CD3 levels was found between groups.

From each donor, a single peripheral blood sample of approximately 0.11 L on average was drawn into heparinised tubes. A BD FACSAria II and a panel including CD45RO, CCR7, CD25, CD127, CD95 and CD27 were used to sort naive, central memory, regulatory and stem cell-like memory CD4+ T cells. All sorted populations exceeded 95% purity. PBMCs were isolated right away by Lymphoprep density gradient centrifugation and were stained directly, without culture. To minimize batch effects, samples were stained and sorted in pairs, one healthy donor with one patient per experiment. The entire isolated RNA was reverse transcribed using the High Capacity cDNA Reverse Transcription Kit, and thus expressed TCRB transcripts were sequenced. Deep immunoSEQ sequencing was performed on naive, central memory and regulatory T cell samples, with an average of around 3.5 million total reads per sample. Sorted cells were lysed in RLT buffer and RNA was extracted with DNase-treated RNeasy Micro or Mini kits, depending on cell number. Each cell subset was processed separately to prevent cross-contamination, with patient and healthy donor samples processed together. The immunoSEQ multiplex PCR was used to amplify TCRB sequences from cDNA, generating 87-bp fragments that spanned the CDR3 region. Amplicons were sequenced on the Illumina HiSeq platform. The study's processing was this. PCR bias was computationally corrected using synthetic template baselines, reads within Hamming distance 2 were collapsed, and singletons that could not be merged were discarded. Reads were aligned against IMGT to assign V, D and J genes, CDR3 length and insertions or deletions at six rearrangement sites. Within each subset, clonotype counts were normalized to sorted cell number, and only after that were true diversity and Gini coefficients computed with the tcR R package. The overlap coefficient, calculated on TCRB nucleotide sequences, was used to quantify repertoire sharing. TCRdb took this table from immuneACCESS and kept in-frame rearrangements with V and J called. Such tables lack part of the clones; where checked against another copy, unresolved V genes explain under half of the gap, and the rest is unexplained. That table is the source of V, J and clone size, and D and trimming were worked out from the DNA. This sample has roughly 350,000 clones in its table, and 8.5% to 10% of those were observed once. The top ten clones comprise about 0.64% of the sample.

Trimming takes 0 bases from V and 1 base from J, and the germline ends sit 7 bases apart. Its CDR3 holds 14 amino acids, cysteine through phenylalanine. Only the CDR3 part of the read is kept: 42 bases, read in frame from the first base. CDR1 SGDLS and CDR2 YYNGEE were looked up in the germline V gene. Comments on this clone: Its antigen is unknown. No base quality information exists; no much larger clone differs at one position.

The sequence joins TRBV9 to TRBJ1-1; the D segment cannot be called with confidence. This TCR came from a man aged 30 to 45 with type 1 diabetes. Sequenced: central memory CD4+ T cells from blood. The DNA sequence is TGTGCCAGCAGCGTAGAGGGCTGGAACACTGAAGCTTTCTTT. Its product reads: CASSVEGWNTEAFF.